This passage covers 21 T cell receptor beta chains from one sample sequenced in a study of neurological immune-mediated disorders. TCRdb called the 5' RACE reads again in MiXCR, with one record for every CDR3 protein. The sample has 35,000 to 45,000 distinct CDR3 sequences; 3% to 3.5% are singletons. The time point denotes: longitudinal time-point 1 (baseline). Sequencing used PBMCs. These receptors were taken from an older woman with multiple sclerosis.

This clonotype was detected many times. V gene TRBV15 combines with J gene TRBJ2-1; D is ambiguous. Between the trimmed V and J ends, which lost 0 bases and 3 bases, there was a span of 6 bases. The germline CDR1 and CDR2 sequences are LNHNV and YYDKDF (reference sequence). CDR3 length: 14 amino acids. The CDR3 reads CATSRDTNYNEQFF. For the CDR3, the DNA is TGTGCCACCAGCAGAGATACGAACTACAATGAGCAGTTCTTC.

This clonotype was recorded at least ten times. The chain uses TRBV12-3 or TRBV12-4 and TRBJ2-4; 8 bases align to TRBD2. Trimming removed 8 bases from V and 3 bases from J; junction bases left unmatched: 12. The CDR3 consists of 16 residues. The CDR3 DNA is TGTGCCAGCGGTCGAACGGGGGGGCGTGACAAAAACATTCAGTACTTC. This codes for CASGRTGGRDKNIQYF.

In this sample, this clonotype turned up many times. The V gene is TRBV20-1, the J gene TRBJ1-2; TRBD1 aligns across 7 bases. V lost 6 bases and J lost 4; bases outside the gene matches: 8. The CDR3 has 13 amino acids. Germline loops: CDR1 DFQATT, CDR2 SNEGSKA (reference sequence). CDR3 nucleotides: TGCAGTGCATACCTCCGGGACAGCTATGGCTACACCTTC. Encoded protein: CSAYLRDSYGYTF.

V gene TRBV6-4 combines with J gene TRBJ2-1; 9 nucleotides align to TRBD2. V shed 2 bases, J shed 4 bases, and the junction held 0 bases outside the gene matches. This CDR3 has 14 amino acids. Per germline, CDR1 MRHNA and CDR2 SNTAGT. The CDR3 sequence is CASSDSGGYNEQFF. The CDR3 coding sequence is TGTGCCAGCAGTGACAGCGGGGGGTACAATGAGCAGTTCTTC.

The table lists this clonotype with many counts. The V gene is TRBV12-3 or TRBV12-4, the J gene TRBJ2-7; 11 nucleotides align to TRBD1. J was trimmed by 5 bases and V by 3 bases; bases with no gene match: 6. This CDR3 contains 15 residues. The CDR3 bases are TGTGCCAGCAGTTTCCGGGACAGGGGGAGAAACGAGCAGTACTTC. This translates into CASSFRDRGRNEQYF.

This clonotype was observed many times. The V and J genes are TRBV7-8 and TRBJ2-1, with D tentatively TRBD1 (6 bases). CDR1 is SGHVS and CDR2 is FQNEAQ in the germline V gene. Trimming cost V 1 base and J 7 bases, with 14 bases left between them. The CDR3 is 15 residues long. The CDR3 region is CASSLVWDKRNEQFF. The CDR3 coding sequence is TGTGCCAGCAGCTTAGTATGGGACAAGAGGAATGAGCAGTTCTTC.

There are many counts of this clonotype. The CDR3 nucleotides read TGTGCCAGCAGCTTAGACTACGAGCAGTACTTC. Translated: CASSLDYEQYF. The V gene is TRBV7-9, the J gene TRBJ2-7; D not resolved. CDR3 length: 11 residues. Looked up from germline, CDR1 is SEHNR and CDR2 is FQNEAQ (reference sequence). V was pared by 1 base and J by 3 bases, with 1 base between.

In this sample, this clonotype turned up many times. The CDR3 nucleotides read TGCGCCAGCAGCGAACCCTCAGGGCGGGAGACCCAGTACTTC. Translating gives CASSEPSGRETQYF. The V and J genes are TRBV5-1 and TRBJ2-5; D is possibly TRBD1 (5 bases). This CDR3 contains 14 residues. Germline V gene data show CDR1 as SGHRS and CDR2 as YFSETQ. V shed 4 bases and J shed 5 bases, with 15 bases lying between them.

This clonotype was detected many times. The rearrangement links TRBV5-5 to TRBJ2-1; D may correspond to TRBD1 or TRBD2 (6 bases each). CDR1 and CDR2 from the germline V gene are SGHKS and YYEKEE (reference sequence). Trimming took off 0 bases at V and 12 bases at J, with 16 bases between the two ends. The CDR3 has 14 residues. The CDR3 spells CASSLGGAAMGQFF. The CDR3 coding sequence is TGTGCCAGCAGCTTGGGGGGGGCGGCGATGGGGCAGTTCTTC.

This clonotype came up many times. This sequence joins TRBV20-1 and TRBJ2-1, with a tentative D call TRBD2 (5 bases). The CDR3 contains 12 residues. V was trimmed by 0 bases and J by 6 bases, leaving 6 bases between them. In germline, CDR1 is DFQATT, CDR2 SNEGSKA (reference sequence). The CDR3 nucleotides read TGCAGTGCTAGAGATCGGGGCAATGAGCAGTTCTTC. Translating it yields CSARDRGNEQFF.

This clonotype was counted at least ten times. V gene TRBV5-1 combines with J gene TRBJ1-4; no clear D. CDR1 and CDR2 (germline): SGHRS, YFSETQ. Trimming stripped 6 bases from V and 8 bases from J, with 14 bases between. The CDR3 is 13 residues long. This CDR3 reads CASKATFPEKLFF. CDR3 coding DNA: TGCGCCAGCAAGGCCACCTTTCCGGAAAAACTGTTTTTT.

This clonotype was observed at least ten times. V and J are TRBV2 and TRBJ1-6; TRBD1 aligns across 8 bases. V lost 6 bases, J lost 5 bases, and 6 bases stayed unmatched. In germline, CDR1 is SNHLY, CDR2 FYNNEI. This CDR3 has 15 amino acids. The CDR3 reads CASRQQGVNNSPLHF. For the CDR3, the DNA is TGTGCCAGCAGACAACAGGGGGTGAATAATTCACCCCTCCACTTT.

This clonotype was picked up many times. This chain uses TRBV18 with TRBJ1-1; D may be TRBD1 (6 bases). V was shortened by 3 bases and J by 0 bases, with 8 bases between the two germline ends. CDR3 length: 14 amino acids. Germline values: CDR1 KGHSH, CDR2 LQKENI. CDR3: CASSPGHLNTEAFF. CDR3 DNA sequence: TGTGCCAGCTCACCGGGACACCTGAACACTGAAGCTTTCTTT.

This clonotype was detected a few times. This chain joins TRBV4-2 and TRBJ2-2; D remains ambiguous. From germline, CDR1 is LGHNA and CDR2 YNFKEQ. Between the trimmed V and J ends, which lost 0 bases and 7 bases, there was a span of 9 bases. This CDR3 spans 14 amino acids. CDR3 region: CASSQEWGNGELFF. The CDR3 coding sequence is TGTGCCAGCAGCCAAGAGTGGGGAAACGGGGAGCTGTTTTTT.

This clonotype showed up many times. The gene calls are TRBV7-2 and TRBJ2-4, with no clear D. Looked up from germline, CDR1 is SGHTA and CDR2 is FQGNSA. Deletions cut 2 bases from V and 6 bases from J, with 11 bases between. The CDR3 is made up of 14 amino acids. Here the CDR3 reads CASSLQRTRNIQYF. CDR3 bases: TGTGCCAGCAGCTTACAAAGGACGAGAAACATTCAGTACTTC.

This clonotype was found a few times. A much larger clone differs from this one at a single base, so this may be a read error. Given the absence of the conserved phenylalanine or tryptophan at the CDR3 end, a read error is likely. This chain uses TRBV20-1 with TRBJ2-3, with D perhaps matching TRBD2 (6 bases). This CDR3 has 13 residues. Germline V gene data show CDR1 as DFQATT and CDR2 as SNEGSKA (reference sequence). Trimming took 4 bases from V and 3 from J, leaving 11 bases between them. In DNA form, the CDR3 reads TGCAGTGCTAACCGCGGGACTACAGATACGCAGTATATT. It codes for CSANRGTTDTQYI.

This clonotype was recorded a few times. A read error may be the cause here, since a much bigger clone is one base away. The chain employs TRBV20-1 and TRBJ2-1, with D perhaps TRBD1 (6 bases). This CDR3 spans 13 amino acids. CDR1 DFQATT and CDR2 SNEGSKA come from the germline V gene (reference sequence). In nucleotides, the CDR3 is TGCAGCCAAGAGGGGGATGACTACAATGAGCAGTTCTTC. Translated: CSQEGDDYNEQFF.

This clonotype was seen at least ten times. This rearrangement joins TRBV20-1 to TRBJ2-1; 8 positions match TRBD2. V dropped 6 bases and J dropped 2; count of bases not matched to a gene: 9. This CDR3 has 15 amino acids. The germline CDR1 and CDR2 sequences are DFQATT and SNEGSKA (reference sequence). CDR3 sequence reads: CSAAGAGGPYNEQFF. The CDR3 coding sequence is TGCAGTGCGGCTGGGGCGGGGGGCCCCTACAATGAGCAGTTCTTC.

The table lists this clonotype with many counts. The V call is TRBV5-1, the J call TRBJ1-2; TRBD1 might be the D (6 bases). The ends were cut back, 7 bases at V and 10 bases at J, with 23 bases in the middle. The CDR3 runs to 14 residues. CDR1 SGHRS and CDR2 YFSETQ come from the germline V gene. This chain's CDR3 is CASQRDNSPQDYTF. CDR3 sequence (DNA): TGCGCCAGCCAAAGGGACAACAGCCCTCAGGACTACACCTTC. Filled out from reference TRBV5-1 and TRBJ1-2, the complete variable domain reads KAGVTQTPRYLIKTRGQQVTLSCSPISGHRSVSWYQQTPGQGLQFLFEYFSETQRNKGNFPGRFSGRQFSNSRSEMNVSTLELGDSALYLCASQRDNSPQDYTFGSGTRLTVV.

This clonotype was counted many times. The chain joins TRBV20-1 to TRBJ2-3; no clear D. Trimming removed 3 bases at V and 3 bases at J, with 10 bases between. CDR3 length: 13 amino acids. Germline CDR1 reads DFQATT; CDR2 reads SNEGSKA (reference sequence). This CDR3 reads CSARSVETDTQYF. The CDR3 coding sequence is TGCAGTGCTAGGAGTGTAGAAACAGATACGCAGTATTTT.

This clonotype was seen at least ten times. The genes are TRBV20-1 and TRBJ2-7; no reliable D call. CDR3 length: 11 amino acids. The V and J ends lost 6 bases and 3 bases respectively, with 9 bases between them. Looked up from germline, CDR1 is DFQATT and CDR2 is SNEGSKA (reference sequence). The CDR3 DNA reads TGCAGTGCCCTGCAGAACTACGAGCAGTACTTC. It specifies CSALQNYEQYF.